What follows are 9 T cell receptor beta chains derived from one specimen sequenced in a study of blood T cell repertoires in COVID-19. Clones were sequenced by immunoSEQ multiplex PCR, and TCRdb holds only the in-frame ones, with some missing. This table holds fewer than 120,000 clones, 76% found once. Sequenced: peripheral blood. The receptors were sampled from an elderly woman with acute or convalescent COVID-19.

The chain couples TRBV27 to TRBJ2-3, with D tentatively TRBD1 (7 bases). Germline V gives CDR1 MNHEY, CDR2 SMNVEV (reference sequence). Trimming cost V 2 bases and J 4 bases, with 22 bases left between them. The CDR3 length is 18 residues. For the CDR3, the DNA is TGTGCCAGCAGTTTAGATCGTTCAGGGGGAGGTTGGTCAGATACGCAGTATTTT. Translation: CASSLDRSGGGWSDTQYF.

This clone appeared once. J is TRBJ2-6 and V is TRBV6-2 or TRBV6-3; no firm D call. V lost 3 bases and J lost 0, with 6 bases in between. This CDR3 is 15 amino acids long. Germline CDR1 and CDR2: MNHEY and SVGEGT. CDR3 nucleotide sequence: TGTGCCAGCAGTTATGGCGGCTCTGGGGCCAACGTCCTGACTTTC. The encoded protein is CASSYGGSGANVLTF.

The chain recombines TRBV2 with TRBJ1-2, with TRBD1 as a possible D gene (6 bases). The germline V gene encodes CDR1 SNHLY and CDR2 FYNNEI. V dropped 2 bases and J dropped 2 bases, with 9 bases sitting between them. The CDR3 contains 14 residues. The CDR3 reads CASSEWDTNYGYTF. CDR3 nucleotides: TGTGCCAGCAGTGAATGGGACACAAACTATGGCTACACCTTC.

The CDR3 DNA reads as TGCGCCAGCGGCGAGGGCCTAGCGGCAAACACCGGGGAGCTGTTTTTT. It yields the protein CASGEGLAANTGELFF. The rearrangement links TRBV5-1 to TRBJ2-2; TRBD2 aligns across 7 bases. The CDR3 consists of 16 residues. Losses at the gene ends were 7 bases for V and 2 bases for J; bases not matched to a gene: 11. CDR1 and CDR2 (germline): SGHRS, YFSETQ.

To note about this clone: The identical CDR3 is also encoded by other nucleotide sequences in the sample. CDR3 sequence reads: CASSSGQGAYEQYF. The CDR3 DNA follows: TGTGCCAGCTCATCGGGACAGGGGGCTTACGAGCAGTACTTC. The V gene is TRBV18, the J gene TRBJ2-7, with 12 bases matching TRBD1. Unmatched junction bases numbered 3, after V lost 5 bases and J lost 4 bases. The CDR3 spans 14 residues. Per germline, CDR1 KGHSH and CDR2 LQKENI.

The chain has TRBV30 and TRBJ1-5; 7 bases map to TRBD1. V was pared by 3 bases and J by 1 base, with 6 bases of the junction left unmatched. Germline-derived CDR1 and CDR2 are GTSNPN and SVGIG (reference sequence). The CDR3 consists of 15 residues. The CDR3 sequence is CAWRPGGSSNQPQHF. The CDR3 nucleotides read TGTGCCTGGAGGCCAGGGGGGTCAAGCAATCAGCCCCAGCATTTT.

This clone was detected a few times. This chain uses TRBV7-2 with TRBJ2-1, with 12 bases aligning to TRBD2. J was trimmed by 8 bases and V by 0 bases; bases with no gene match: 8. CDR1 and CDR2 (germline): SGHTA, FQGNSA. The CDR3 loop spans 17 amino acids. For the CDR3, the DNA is TGTGCCAGCAGCTTAGCTCGGACTAGCGGGGTGGGGGATGAGCAGTTCTTC. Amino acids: CASSLARTSGVGDEQFF.

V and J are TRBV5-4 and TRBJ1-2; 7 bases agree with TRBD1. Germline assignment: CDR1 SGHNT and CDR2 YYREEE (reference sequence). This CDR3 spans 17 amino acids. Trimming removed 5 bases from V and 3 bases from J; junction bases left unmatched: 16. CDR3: CASSTRAGNRGYYGYTF. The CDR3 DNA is TGTGCCAGCAGTACGAGGGCGGGAAACAGGGGATACTATGGCTACACCTTC.

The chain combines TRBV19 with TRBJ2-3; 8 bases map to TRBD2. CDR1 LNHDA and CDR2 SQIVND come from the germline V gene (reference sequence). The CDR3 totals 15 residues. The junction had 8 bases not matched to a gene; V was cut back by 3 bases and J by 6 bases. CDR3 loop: CASSMERGRWDTQYF. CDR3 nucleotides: TGTGCCAGTAGTATGGAGCGGGGGCGTTGGGATACGCAGTATTTT.